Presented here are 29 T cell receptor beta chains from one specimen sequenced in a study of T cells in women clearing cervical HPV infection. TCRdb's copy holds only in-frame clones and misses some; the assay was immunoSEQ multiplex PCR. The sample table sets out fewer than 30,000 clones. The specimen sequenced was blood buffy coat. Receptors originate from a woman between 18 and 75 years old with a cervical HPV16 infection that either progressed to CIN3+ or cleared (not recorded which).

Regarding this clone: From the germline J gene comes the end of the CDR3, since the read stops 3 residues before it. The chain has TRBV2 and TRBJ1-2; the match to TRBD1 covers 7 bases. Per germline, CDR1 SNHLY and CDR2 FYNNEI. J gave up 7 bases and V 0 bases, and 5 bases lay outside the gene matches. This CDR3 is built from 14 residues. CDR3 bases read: TGTGCCAGCAGTGAAGCTGGCAGGGGGGTTGGC. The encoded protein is CASSEAGRGVG. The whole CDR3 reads CASSEAGRGVGYTF.

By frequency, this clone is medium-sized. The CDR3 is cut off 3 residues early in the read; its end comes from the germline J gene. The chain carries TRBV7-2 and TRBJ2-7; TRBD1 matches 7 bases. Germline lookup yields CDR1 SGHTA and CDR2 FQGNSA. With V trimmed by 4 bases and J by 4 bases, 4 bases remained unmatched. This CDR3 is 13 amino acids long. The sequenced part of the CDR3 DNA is TGTGCCAGCAGCTCCCCAGGGGGATACGAG. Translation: CASSSPGGYE. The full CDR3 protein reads CASSSPGGYEQYF.

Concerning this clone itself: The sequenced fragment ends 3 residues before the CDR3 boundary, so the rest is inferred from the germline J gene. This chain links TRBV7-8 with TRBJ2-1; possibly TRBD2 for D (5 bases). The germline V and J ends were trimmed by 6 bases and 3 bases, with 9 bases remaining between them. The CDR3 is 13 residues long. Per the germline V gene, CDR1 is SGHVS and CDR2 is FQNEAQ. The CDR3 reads CASRLAIYNEQFF. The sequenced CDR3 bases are TGTGCCAGCAGGCTAGCCATCTACAATGAG.

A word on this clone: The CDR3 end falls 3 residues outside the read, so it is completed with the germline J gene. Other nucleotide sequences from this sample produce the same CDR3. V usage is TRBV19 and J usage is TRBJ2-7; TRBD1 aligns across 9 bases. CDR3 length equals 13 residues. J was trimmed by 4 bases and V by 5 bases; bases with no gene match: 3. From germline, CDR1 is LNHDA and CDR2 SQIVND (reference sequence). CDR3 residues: CASSSGQGYEQYF. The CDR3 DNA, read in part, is TGTGCCAGTAGTTCGGGACAGGGATACGAG. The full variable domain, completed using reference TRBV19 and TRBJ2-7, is DGGITQSPKYLFRKEGQNVTLSCEQNLNHDAMYWYRQDPGQGLRLIYYSQIVNDFQKGDIAEGYSVSREKKESFPLTVTSAQKNPTAFYLCASSSGQGYEQYFGPGTRLTVT.

The part of the CDR3 DNA that was read is TGTGCCAGTAACCCCGGGACAGGGGGGGAAAAG. This encodes CASNPGTGGEK. The CDR3 in full is CASNPGTGGEKLFF. V is TRBV2 and J is TRBJ2-2; 11 bases line up with TRBD1. The DNA ends 3 residues before the CDR3 does, and the rest of the CDR3 is filled in from the germline J gene. The germline V gene encodes CDR1 SNHLY and CDR2 FYNNEI. This CDR3 comprises 14 residues.

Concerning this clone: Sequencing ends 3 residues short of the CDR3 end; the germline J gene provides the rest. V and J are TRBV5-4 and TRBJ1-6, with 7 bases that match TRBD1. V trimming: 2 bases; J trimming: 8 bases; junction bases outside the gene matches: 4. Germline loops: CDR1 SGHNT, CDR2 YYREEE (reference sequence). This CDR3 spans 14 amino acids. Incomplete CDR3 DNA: TGTGCCAGCAGCTTTCAAACAGGGGATTCACCC. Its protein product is CASSFQTGDSP. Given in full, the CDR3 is CASSFQTGDSPLHF. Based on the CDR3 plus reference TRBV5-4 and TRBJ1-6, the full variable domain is ETGVTQSPTHLIKTRGQQVTLRCSSQSGHNTVSWYQQALGQGPQFIFQYYREEENGRGNFPPRFSGLQFPNYSSELNVNALELDDSALYLCASSFQTGDSPLHFGNGTRLTVT.

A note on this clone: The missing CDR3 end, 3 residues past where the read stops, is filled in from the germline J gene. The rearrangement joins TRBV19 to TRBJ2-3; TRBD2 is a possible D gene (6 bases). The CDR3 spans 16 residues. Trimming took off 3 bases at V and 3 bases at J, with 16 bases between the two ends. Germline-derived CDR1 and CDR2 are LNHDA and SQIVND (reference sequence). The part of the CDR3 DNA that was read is TGTGCCAGTAGTATGGATAGCGGCCTACTTACAGATACG. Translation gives CASSMDSGLLTDT. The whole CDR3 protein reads CASSMDSGLLTDTQYF. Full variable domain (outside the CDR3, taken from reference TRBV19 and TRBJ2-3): DGGITQSPKYLFRKEGQNVTLSCEQNLNHDAMYWYRQDPGQGLRLIYYSQIVNDFQKGDIAEGYSVSREKKESFPLTVTSAQKNPTAFYLCASSMDSGLLTDTQYFGPGTRLTVL.

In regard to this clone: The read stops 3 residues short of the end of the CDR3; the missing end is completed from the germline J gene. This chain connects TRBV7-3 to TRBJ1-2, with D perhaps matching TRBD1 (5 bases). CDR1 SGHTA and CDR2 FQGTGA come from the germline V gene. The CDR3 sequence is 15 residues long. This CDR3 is CASSVSSGGGYDYTF. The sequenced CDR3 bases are TGTGCCAGCAGCGTATCGAGCGGGGGGGGGTACGAC.

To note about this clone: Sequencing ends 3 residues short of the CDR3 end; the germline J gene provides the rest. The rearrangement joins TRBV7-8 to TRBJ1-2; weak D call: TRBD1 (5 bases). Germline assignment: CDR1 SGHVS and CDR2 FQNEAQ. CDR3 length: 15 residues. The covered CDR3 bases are TGTGCCAGCAGCTTCCCTAGCGGGGGAGCCTACGAC. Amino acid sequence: CASSFPSGGAYD. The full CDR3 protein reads CASSFPSGGAYDYTF.

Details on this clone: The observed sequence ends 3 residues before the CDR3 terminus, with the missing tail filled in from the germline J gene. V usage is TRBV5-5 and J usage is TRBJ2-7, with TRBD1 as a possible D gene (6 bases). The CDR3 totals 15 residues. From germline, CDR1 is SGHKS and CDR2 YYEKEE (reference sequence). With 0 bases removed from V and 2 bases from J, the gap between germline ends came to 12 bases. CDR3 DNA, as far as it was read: TGTGCCAGCAGCTTGGACAGGGTCACCGCCTACGAG. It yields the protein CASSLDRVTAYE. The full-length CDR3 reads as CASSLDRVTAYEQYF.

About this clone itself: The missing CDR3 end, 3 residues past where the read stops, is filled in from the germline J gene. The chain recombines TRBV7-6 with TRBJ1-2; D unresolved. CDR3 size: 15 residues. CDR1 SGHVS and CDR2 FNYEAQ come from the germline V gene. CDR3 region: CASSPLAEPYNDYTF. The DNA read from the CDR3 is TGTGCCAGCAGCCCTCTAGCGGAGCCCTACAATGAC.

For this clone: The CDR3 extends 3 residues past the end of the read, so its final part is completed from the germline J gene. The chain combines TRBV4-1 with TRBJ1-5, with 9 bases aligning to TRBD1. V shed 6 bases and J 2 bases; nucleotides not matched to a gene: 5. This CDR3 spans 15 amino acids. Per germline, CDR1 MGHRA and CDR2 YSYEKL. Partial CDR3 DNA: TGCGCCAGCAGACCGGACAGGGGAGGCAATCAGCCC. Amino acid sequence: CASRPDRGGNQP. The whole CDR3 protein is CASRPDRGGNQPQHF.

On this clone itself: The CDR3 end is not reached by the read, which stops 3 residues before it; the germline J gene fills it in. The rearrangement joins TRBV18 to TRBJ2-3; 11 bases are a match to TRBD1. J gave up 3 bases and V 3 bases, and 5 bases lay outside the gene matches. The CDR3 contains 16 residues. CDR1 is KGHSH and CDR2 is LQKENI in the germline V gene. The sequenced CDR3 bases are TGTGCCAGCTCACCGCTCGGGACAGGGGGAACAGATACG. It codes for CASSPLGTGGTDT. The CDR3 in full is CASSPLGTGGTDTQYF.

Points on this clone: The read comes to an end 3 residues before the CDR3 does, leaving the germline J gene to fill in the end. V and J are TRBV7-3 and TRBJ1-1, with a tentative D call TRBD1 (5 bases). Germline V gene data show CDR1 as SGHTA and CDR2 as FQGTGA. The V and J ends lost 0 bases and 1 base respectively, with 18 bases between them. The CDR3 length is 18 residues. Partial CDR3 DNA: TGTGCCAGCAGCTTAACCCCAAATCTTAGGGGAGGGAACACTGAA. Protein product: CASSLTPNLRGGNTE. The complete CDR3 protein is CASSLTPNLRGGNTEAFF.

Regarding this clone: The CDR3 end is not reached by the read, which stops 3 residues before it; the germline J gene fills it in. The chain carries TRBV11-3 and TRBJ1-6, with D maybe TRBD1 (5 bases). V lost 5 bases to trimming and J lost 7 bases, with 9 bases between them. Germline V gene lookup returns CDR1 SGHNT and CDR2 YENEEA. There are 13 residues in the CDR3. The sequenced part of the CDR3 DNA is TGTGCCAGCAGCCCTGGGGGGAATTCACCC. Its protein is CASSPGGNSP. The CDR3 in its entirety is CASSPGGNSPLHF.

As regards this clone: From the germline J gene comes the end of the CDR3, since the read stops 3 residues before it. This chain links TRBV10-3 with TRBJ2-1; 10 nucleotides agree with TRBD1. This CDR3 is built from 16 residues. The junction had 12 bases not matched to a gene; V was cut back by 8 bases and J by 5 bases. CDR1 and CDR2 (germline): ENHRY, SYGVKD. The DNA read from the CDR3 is TGTGCCATCGCCTTTGAAGGTGGACAGGGGGACAATGAG. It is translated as CAIAFEGGQGDNE. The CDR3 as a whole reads CAIAFEGGQGDNEQFF.

The CDR3 is CASSTGLIYNEQFF. The DNA read from the CDR3 is TGTGCCAGCAGCACAGGACTAATCTACAATGAG. The rearrangement links TRBV7-2 to TRBJ2-1, with D perhaps matching TRBD2 (6 bases). The CDR3 goes on 3 residues after the read ends, and that part is filled in from the germline J gene. V was clipped by 5 bases and J by 3 bases, with 11 bases between them. The length of the CDR3 is 14 residues. Germline V CDR1 and CDR2: SGHTA, FQGNSA.

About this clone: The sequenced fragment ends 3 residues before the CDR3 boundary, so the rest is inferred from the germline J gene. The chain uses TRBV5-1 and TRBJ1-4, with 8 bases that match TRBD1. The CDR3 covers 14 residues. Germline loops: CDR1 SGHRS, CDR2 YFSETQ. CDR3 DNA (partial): TGCGCCAGCAGCGCGGATGCAGGGGGCTCACCA. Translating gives CASSADAGGSP. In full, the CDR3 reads CASSADAGGSPLFF.

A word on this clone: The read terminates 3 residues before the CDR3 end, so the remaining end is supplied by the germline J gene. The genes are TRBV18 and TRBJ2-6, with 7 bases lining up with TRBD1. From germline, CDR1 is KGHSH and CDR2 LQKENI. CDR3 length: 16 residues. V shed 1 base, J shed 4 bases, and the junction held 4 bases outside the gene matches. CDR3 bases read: TGTGCCAGCTCACCACAGGGGGCGGAAGGGGCCAACGTC. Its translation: CASSPQGAEGANV. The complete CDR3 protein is CASSPQGAEGANVLTF.

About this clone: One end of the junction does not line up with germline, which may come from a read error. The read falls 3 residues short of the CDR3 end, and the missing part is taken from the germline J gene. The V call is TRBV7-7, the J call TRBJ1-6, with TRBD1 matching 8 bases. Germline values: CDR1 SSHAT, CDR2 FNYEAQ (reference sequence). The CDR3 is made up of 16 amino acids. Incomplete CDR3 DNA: TGTGCTAGCAGCTTAAACCCCCCAGGGGGCAATTCACCC. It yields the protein CASSLNPPGGNSP. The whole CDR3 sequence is CASSLNPPGGNSPLHF.

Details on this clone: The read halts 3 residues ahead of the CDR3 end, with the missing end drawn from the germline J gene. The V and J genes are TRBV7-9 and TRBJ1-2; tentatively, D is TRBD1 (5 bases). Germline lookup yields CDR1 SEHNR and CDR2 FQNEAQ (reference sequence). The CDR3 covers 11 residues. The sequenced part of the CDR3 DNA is TGTGCCAGCAGCGGGGCCTACGAC. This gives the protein CASSGAYD. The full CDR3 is CASSGAYDYTF.

CDR3 DNA (partial): TGTGCCAGTAGTATTAGAACAGGGTACTATGGC. It codes for CASSIRTGYYG. The CDR3, in full, reads CASSIRTGYYGYTF. The J gene is TRBJ1-2, the V gene TRBV19; possibly TRBD1 for D (6 bases). Sequencing ends 3 residues short of the CDR3 end; the germline J gene provides the rest. CDR1 is LNHDA, CDR2 SQIVND, per germline (reference sequence). This CDR3 contains 14 residues. The V gene lost 3 bases and the J gene lost 3 bases, with 11 bases spanning the gap.

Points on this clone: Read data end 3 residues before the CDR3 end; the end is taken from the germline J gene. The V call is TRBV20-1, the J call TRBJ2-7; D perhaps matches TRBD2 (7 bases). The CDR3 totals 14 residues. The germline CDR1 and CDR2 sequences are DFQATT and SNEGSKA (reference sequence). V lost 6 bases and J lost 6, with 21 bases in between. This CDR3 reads CSAADPRGGREQYF. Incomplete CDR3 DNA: TGCAGTGCCGCGGACCCCAGGGGAGGGCGCGAG.

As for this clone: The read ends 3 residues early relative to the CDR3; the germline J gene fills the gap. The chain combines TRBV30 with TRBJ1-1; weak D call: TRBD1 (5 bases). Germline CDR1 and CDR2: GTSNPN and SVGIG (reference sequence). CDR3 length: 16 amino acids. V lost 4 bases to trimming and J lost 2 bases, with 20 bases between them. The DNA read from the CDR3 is TGTGCCTGGAAACCGATCCGACAGCTCCGAAACACTGAA. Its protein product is CAWKPIRQLRNTE. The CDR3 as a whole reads CAWKPIRQLRNTEAFF.

The CDR3 sequence: CASSQVRVTDGYTF. The CDR3 DNA, read in part, is TGTGCCAGCTCACAAGTTAGGGTAACGGATGGC. V usage is TRBV18 and J usage is TRBJ1-2, with D hard to call. The read halts 3 residues ahead of the CDR3 end, with the missing end drawn from the germline J gene. The CDR3 sequence is 14 residues long. Germline V gene data show CDR1 as KGHSH and CDR2 as LQKENI. Trimming pared 4 bases from V and 6 bases from J, leaving 15 bases between.

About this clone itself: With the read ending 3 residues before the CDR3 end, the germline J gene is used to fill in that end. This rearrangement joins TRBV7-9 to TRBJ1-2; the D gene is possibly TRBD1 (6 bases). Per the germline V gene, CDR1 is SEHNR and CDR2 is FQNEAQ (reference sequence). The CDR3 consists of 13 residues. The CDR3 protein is CASSLPGVEDYTF. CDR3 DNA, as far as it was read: TGTGCCAGCAGCTTACCAGGGGTGGAGGAC.

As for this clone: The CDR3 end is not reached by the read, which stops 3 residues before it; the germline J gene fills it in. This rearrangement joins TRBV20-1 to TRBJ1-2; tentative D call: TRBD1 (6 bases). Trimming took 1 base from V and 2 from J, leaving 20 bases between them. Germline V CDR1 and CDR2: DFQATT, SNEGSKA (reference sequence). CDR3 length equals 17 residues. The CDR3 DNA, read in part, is TGCAGTGCTAGAGGCAAACAGGGAGGATACCGCAACTATGGC. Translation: CSARGKQGGYRNYG. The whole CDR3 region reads CSARGKQGGYRNYGYTF.

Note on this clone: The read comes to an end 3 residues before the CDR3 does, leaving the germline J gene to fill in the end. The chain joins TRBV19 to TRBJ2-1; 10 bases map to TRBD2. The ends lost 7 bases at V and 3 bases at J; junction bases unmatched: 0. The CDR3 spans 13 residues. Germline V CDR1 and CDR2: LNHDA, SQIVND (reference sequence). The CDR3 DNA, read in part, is TGTGCCAGTACTAGCGGGGGCTACAATGAG. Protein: CASTSGGYNE. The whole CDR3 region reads CASTSGGYNEQFF.

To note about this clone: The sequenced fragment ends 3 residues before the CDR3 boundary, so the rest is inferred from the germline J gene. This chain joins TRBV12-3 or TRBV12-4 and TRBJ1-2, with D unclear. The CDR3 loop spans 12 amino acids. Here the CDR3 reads CASSLEGFGYTF. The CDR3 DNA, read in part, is TGTGCCAGCAGTTTAGAAGGGTTCGGC.